The rows below give T cell receptor beta chains drawn from one sample of a study of Ad26.COV2.S vaccination and SARS-CoV-2 variants. Profiling relied on immunoSEQ multiplex PCR, and the TCRdb table lists in-frame clones only, not all of them. This table has 180,000 or so clones, roughly 87% appearing once. The material sequenced was peripheral blood, taken after recovery from COVID-19. The source is a human donor who had recovered from COVID-19. Each CDR3 is given with its conserved first and last residue. The D gene is left open where the match is weak. Only part of the rows carry a size: once, few, many, or a class if the clone is expanded.

size: once; D: TRBD1; V: TRBV5-1; J: TRBJ2-1; DNA: TGCGCCAGCACCTTGGGAGAGGGGGCACGTGAGCAGTTCTTC; CDR3: CASTLGEGAREQFF
size: -; D: TRBD2; V: TRBV4-2; J: TRBJ2-1; DNA: TGTGCCAGCAGGCTAGCGGGAGAGTCAAATGAGCAGTTCTTC; CDR3: CASRLAGESNEQFF
size: -; D: TRBD2; V: TRBV27; J: TRBJ2-2; DNA: TGTGCCAGCAGTCCAGCGGGGGTAGCCGCCGGGGAGCTGTTTTTT; CDR3: CASSPAGVAAGELFF
size: -; D: TRBD1; V: TRBV7-8; J: TRBJ1-5; DNA: TGTGCCAGCAGCATAGTCAGGGGGGGCGGGAGCAATCAGCCCCAGCATTTT; CDR3: CASSIVRGGGSNQPQHF
size: -; D: -; V: TRBV15; J: TRBJ2-5; DNA: TGTGCCACCAGCTTCGCCGGGATCCAAGAGACCCAGTACTTC; CDR3: CATSFAGIQETQYF
size: -; D: -; V: TRBV3-1/TRBV3-2; J: TRBJ2-6; DNA: TGTGCCAGCAGCCAAGGGGGAAACTCTGGGGCCAACGTCCTGACTTTC; CDR3: CASSQGGNSGANVLTF
size: -; D: TRBD2; V: TRBV20-1; J: TRBJ2-5; DNA: TGCAGTGCTAGTCGGGTGGTAGCGGGGGAAGAGACCCAGTACTTC; CDR3: CSASRVVAGEETQYF
size: -; D: -; V: TRBV18; J: TRBJ1-1; DNA: TGTGCCAGCTCACCAGAACAGGTTCCGACTGAAGCTTTCTTT; CDR3: CASSPEQVPTEAFF
size: -; D: TRBD2; V: TRBV7-2; J: TRBJ2-5; DNA: TGTGCCAGCAGCTTAATCGACGGGAGGGATGACCAAGAGACCCAGTACTTC; CDR3: CASSLIDGRDDQETQYF
size: -; D: -; V: TRBV19; J: TRBJ1-5; DNA: TGTGCCAGTCGCAGGCCCAATCAGCCCCAGCATTTT; CDR3: CASRRPNQPQHF
size: -; D: -; V: TRBV18; J: TRBJ1-5; DNA: TGTGCCAGCTCACCTGAGATGAGCAATCAGCCCCAGCATTTT; CDR3: CASSPEMSNQPQHF
size: -; D: -; V: TRBV24-1; J: TRBJ1-1; DNA: TGTGCCACCAGTGACGGCGGGGACACTGAAGCTTTCTTT; CDR3: CATSDGGDTEAFF
size: -; D: TRBD2; V: TRBV14; J: TRBJ2-4; DNA: TGTGCCAGCAGCCTATCGGGGGGCATTCAGTACTTC; CDR3: CASSLSGGIQYF
size: -; D: -; V: TRBV7-9; J: TRBJ2-7; DNA: TGTGCCAGCAGCTCGGGGACGGAGAGCTGGAACGAGCAGTACTTC; CDR3: CASSSGTESWNEQYF